Listed here is a single T cell receptor (beta chain). The target antigen is unknown. Systemic immunosuppression or a history of autoimmune disease excluded patients. Profiling relied on immunoSEQ multiplex PCR, and the TCRdb table lists in-frame clones only, not all of them. The top ten hold around 23% of the sample, which has about 40,000 clones, 65% to 85% seen once. This record belongs to a study of OX40 agonist ivuxolimab in advanced cancers. Study context: With a range of about 23 to 90, age averaged roughly 61 years, and more than 75% were male. Study observations and caveats: CD4+ and CD8+ blood T cells expanded clonally by week 6 at 0.1 to 3.0 mg/kg. Antigen specificity of clonally expanded peripheral T cells was not established.

This CDR3 is built from 14 residues. The TCR originated in an adult with an advanced solid tumor such as melanoma, head and neck, liver or kidney cancer. V is TRBV1 and J is TRBJ1-1; the listed D gene, TRBD1, was not tested against the DNA. TRBV1 is recorded as a pseudogene. This sample comprised CD4+ or CD8+ T cells sorted from blood, obtained in a trial of the OX40 agonist ivuxolimab. CDR3 in DNA: TGCACCAGCAGCCCGGACAGAGAGAACACTGAAGCTTTCTTT. Protein product: CTSSPDRENTEAFF.